Described below is a single T cell receptor beta chain sequence and its context. In the PCR, 60 Vbeta and 13 Jbeta primers were used. Method: immunoSEQ multiplex PCR; TCRdb's copy keeps in-frame clones and lacks some. The sample contains about 81,000 clones, 77% of which appear only once. The CDR3 covers 15 residues. Germline V gene data show CDR1 as SGHRS and CDR2 as YFSETQ. Trimming shortened V by 0 bases and J by 2 bases, and 10 bases separated the two germline ends. The data were taken from a study of cytomegalovirus exposure and HLA in healthy donors. This clonotype was sampled from a man aged 45 to 65 in good health and CMV-seropositive. Input material: PBMCs. The chain couples TRBV5-1 to TRBJ2-3; possibly TRBD2 for D (6 bases). CDR3 in DNA: TGCGCCAGCAGCTTGGCGGGAGACCCCACAGATACGCAGTATTTT. Protein sequence: CASSLAGDPTDTQYF.